The T cell receptor (beta chain) described here comes from a study of naive and memory T cell subsets. This clonotype was picked up a small number of times. Amplification of ligated cDNA took four PCR rounds with SP2 and nested alpha and beta constant primers. TCRdb reprocessed the 5' RACE reads via MiXCR and lists one record per CDR3 protein. The sample includes tens of thousands of distinct CDR3 sequences, more than 7.5% of them seen just once. An oligonucleotide containing a UMI was ligated to the 3' end of TCR cDNA. There are 11 residues in the CDR3. Trimming pared 3 bases from V and 7 bases from J, leaving 6 bases between.

The chain couples TRBV12-3 or TRBV12-4 to TRBJ1-2; D unclear. This clonotype originated in a female donor in good health. CDR3 DNA: TGTGCCAGCAGTTTCGACCGTGGCTACACCTTC. Its protein is CASSFDRGYTF.